The entry below describes one T cell receptor (beta chain). This record belongs to a study of PD-1 blockade in mismatch repair-deficient tumors. Clones were sequenced by immunoSEQ multiplex PCR, and TCRdb holds only the in-frame ones, with some missing. The sample has 15,000 or so clones, approximately 82% seen once. The CDR3 loop spans 15 amino acids. V was clipped by 7 bases and J by 0 bases, with 15 bases between them. CDR1 is MNHEY, CDR2 SVGAGI, per germline. The receptor comes from an adult with mismatch repair-deficient cancer. V and J are TRBV6-5 and TRBJ1-1; D is uncertain. Sequenced here: PBMCs, sampled approximately 15 weeks after starting pembrolizumab. Here the CDR3 DNA reads TGTGCCAGCATCAAAGCGGGGAGGGTGAACACTGAAGCTTTCTTT. Protein: CASIKAGRVNTEAFF.